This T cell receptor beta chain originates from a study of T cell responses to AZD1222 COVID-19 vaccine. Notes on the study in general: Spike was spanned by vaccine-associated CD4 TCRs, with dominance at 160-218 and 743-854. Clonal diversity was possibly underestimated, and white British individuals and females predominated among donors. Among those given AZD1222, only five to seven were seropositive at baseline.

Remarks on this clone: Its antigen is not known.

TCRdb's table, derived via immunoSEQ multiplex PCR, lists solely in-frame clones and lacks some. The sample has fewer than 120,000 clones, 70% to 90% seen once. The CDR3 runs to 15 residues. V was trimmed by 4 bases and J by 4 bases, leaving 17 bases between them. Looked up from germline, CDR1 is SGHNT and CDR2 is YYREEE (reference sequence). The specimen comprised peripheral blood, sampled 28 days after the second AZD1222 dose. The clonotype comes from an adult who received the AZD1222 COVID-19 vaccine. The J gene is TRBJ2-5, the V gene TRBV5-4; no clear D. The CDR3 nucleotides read TGTGCCAGCAGCCAACCGGGTGGCATCTTAGAGACCCAGTACTTC. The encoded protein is CASSQPGGILETQYF.